These T cell receptor beta chains were read from a single sample in a study of metastatic and nonmetastatic thyroid tumors. With MiXCR, TCRdb reprocessed the PCR reads. In the table there are over 25,000 clones, 15% of which are singletons. Sequencing input: blood. The receptors were gathered from a female donor with papillary thyroid cancer or a benign thyroid nodule (not recorded which). Some clones in this sample may be carry-over from other donors' samples. CDR3s include the opening cysteine and the closing phenylalanine or tryptophan. Each record gives: clone size, CDR3 length, J gene, V gene, D gene, CDR3 protein, CDR3 DNA. A D gene is named only where the DNA matches it firmly. Expanded clones get a size class; other rows say once, few or many, or leave the size out.

>many|18|TRBJ2-3|TRBV15|TRBD1
CATSSGTTGGRRTDTQYF
TGTGCCACCAGCAGTGGTACCACAGGGGGACGTCGCACAGATACGCAGTATTTT
>many|13|TRBJ2-4|TRBV6-1|-
CATSGPYGNIQYF
TGTGCCACCTCGGGGCCATATGGAAACATTCAGTACTTC
>many|12|TRBJ1-2|TRBV10-2|-
CASKEGDYGYTF
TGCGCCAGCAAGGAGGGGGACTATGGCTACACCTTC
>-|16|TRBJ1-2|TRBV5-5|-
CASSLELVARKGGYTF
TGTGCCAGCAGCTTGGAACTCGTAGCCCGGAAGGGTGGCTACACCTTC
>many|16|TRBJ2-1|TRBV6-1|-
CASSPEDGRVIHEQFF
TGTGCCAGCAGCCCAGAGGACGGGAGAGTCATCCATGAGCAGTTCTTC
>few|13|TRBJ2-7|TRBV28|-
CASSPGTGCEQYF
TGTGCCAGCAGTCCCGGGACGGGGTGTGAGCAGTACTTC
>-|14|TRBJ2-5|TRBV13|-
CAISPPGGPETQYF
TGCGCCATCAGCCCCCCCGGTGGCCCAGAGACCCAGTACTTC
>once|16|TRBJ2-3|TRBV20-1|-
CSAIVSLLANTDTQYF
TGCAGTGCGATAGTATCCCTACTAGCAAACACAGATACGCAGTATTTT
>many|16|TRBJ2-2|TRBV24-1|-
CATSDLNPRGTGELFF
TGTGCCACCAGTGATTTGAACCCAAGGGGCACCGGGGAGCTGTTTTTT
>medium-sized|11|TRBJ2-1|TRBV11-2|-
CASSLGLEQFF
TGTGCCAGCAGCTTGGGGCTAGAGCAGTTCTTC
>many|15|TRBJ2-1|TRBV7-3|-
CASSPGGSSYNEQFF
TGTGCCAGCAGCCCAGGGGGGAGCTCCTACAATGAGCAGTTCTTC
>many|13|TRBJ2-3|TRBV4-3|TRBD2
CASKREGRDTQYF
TGCGCCAGCAAGCGGGAGGGCCGAGATACGCAGTATTTT
>many|15|TRBJ1-4|TRBV14|-
CASSQDPGTNEKLFF
TGTGCCAGCAGCCAAGACCCAGGAACTAATGAAAAACTGTTTTTT
>many|12|TRBJ2-5|TRBV27|-
CASSSREETQYF
TGTGCCAGCAGTTCTCGGGAGGAGACCCAGTACTTC
>medium-sized|17|TRBJ1-6|TRBV6-5|-
CASSYSLPGAANSPLHF
TGTGCCAGCAGTTACTCGTTACCCGGAGCGGCTAATTCACCCCTCCACTTT
>-|13|TRBJ2-2|TRBV6-5|TRBD2
CGRSYGGTAELFF
TGTGGCAGAAGTTACGGGGGGACCGCGGAGCTGTTTTTT
>-|14|TRBJ2-7|TRBV5-1|-
CASTLSGESYGQYF
TGCGCCAGCACCCTTTCAGGGGAGAGTTACGGGCAGTACTTC
>many|11|TRBJ1-2|TRBV28|-
CASRYSGGYTF
TGTGCCAGCAGGTACAGTGGAGGCTACACCTTC
>many|12|TRBJ1-2|TRBV9|-
CASSVVGGGYTF
TGTGCCAGCAGCGTAGTGGGGGGCGGCTACACCTTC
>many|14|TRBJ1-4|TRBV20-1|-
CSAIQGLATEKLFF
TGCAGTGCTATACAGGGACTCGCTACGGAAAAACTGTTTTTT
>many|13|TRBJ2-2|TRBV3-1|TRBD1
CASSQGAIGELFF
TGTGCCAGCTCGCAGGGGGCCATCGGGGAGCTGTTTTTT
>many|12|TRBJ2-5|TRBV2|-
CASSDLSETQYF
TGTGCCAGCAGTGATTTAAGCGAGACCCAGTACTTC
>-|15|TRBJ1-2|TRBV30|TRBD1
CAWSHPGQGAGGYTF
TGTGCCTGGAGTCACCCGGGACAGGGGGCGGGTGGCTACACCTTC
>many|14|TRBJ2-5|TRBV9|TRBD2
CASSVGGRDETQYF
TGTGCCAGCAGCGTAGGCGGGAGAGACGAGACCCAGTACTTC
>many|15|TRBJ2-3|TRBV9|TRBD1
CASSAGQGGTDTQYF
TGTGCCAGCAGCGCCGGACAGGGGGGCACAGATACGCAGTATTTT
>-|16|TRBJ2-5|TRBV7-9|-
CASSLVGALVGETQYF
TGTGCCAGCAGCTTAGTTGGGGCACTAGTTGGCGAGACCCAGTACTTC
>medium-sized|15|TRBJ2-7|TRBV4-3|TRBD2
CASSQDLAGIYEQYF
TGCGCCAGCAGCCAAGATCTAGCGGGGATCTACGAGCAGTACTTC
>-|15|TRBJ1-2|TRBV7-9|-
CASSLGPREGYGYTF
TGTGCCAGCAGCTTAGGGCCCCGGGAGGGCTATGGCTACACCTTC
>many|14|TRBJ2-3|TRBV2|-
CASRALVTTDTQYF
TGTGCCAGCAGGGCATTAGTCACCACAGATACGCAGTATTTT
>many|21|TRBJ2-1|TRBV6-6|TRBD2
CASSKTDLVLAGGPSYNEQFF
TGTGCCAGCAGCAAGACAGATTTGGTACTAGCGGGAGGGCCTTCCTACAATGAGCAGTTCTTC
>many|12|TRBJ1-2|TRBV3-1|-
CASSQVSGAHTF
TGTGCCAGCAGCCAAGTCTCCGGGGCCCACACCTTC
>many|14|TRBJ2-3|TRBV28|TRBD1
CASSLQGALDTQYF
TGTGCCAGCAGTTTACAGGGGGCTCTAGATACGCAGTATTTT
>-|21|TRBJ2-3|TRBV10-1|TRBD2
CASSGRGQLGTSGTPPDTQYF
TGCGCCAGCAGTGGGCGCGGACAGCTCGGGACTAGCGGGACCCCACCAGATACGCAGTATTTT
>many|16|TRBJ1-2|TRBV28|-
CASIVSGAPTSYGYTF
TGTGCCAGCATTGTATCAGGGGCCCCTACTTCCTATGGCTACACCTTC
>few|16|TRBJ2-3|TRBV27|TRBD2
CASSPRTSGMVDTQYF
TGTGCCAGCAGTCCACGGACTAGCGGGATGGTAGATACGCAGTATTTT
>many|13|TRBJ2-1|TRBV6-2/TRBV6-3|-
CASRDRAVGEQFF
TGTGCCAGCCGAGACCGGGCTGTGGGTGAGCAGTTCTTC